A single sample is the source of the 29 T cell receptor beta chains below, sequenced in a study of blood T cell repertoires in COVID-19. The data were produced by immunoSEQ multiplex PCR, yet TCRdb's version contains in-frame clones alone and is incomplete. The profile shows around 71,000 clones, about 80% of them singletons. Source material: peripheral blood. The receptor set was obtained from a man aged 25-45 years with COVID-19, enrolled during active disease.

V is TRBV7-9 and J is TRBJ2-2; TRBD1 is a possible D gene (6 bases). Trimming removed 5 bases from V and 4 bases from J, with 14 bases in between. The CDR3 length is 15 residues. Germline CDR1 is SEHNR and CDR2 is FQNEAQ (reference sequence). The CDR3 DNA sequence: TGTGCCAGCAGCCGGGAAGGGGGTCCCACCGGGGAGCTGTTTTTT. Residues: CASSREGGPTGELFF.

CDR3 sequence reads: CASSLGPGAGSTDTQYF. In DNA form, the CDR3 reads TGCGCCAGCAGCCTGGGGCCTGGGGCGGGGAGCACAGATACGCAGTATTTT. The J gene is TRBJ2-3, the V gene TRBV5-1; a weak D match, TRBD2 (6 bases). V gave up 4 bases and J gave up 0 bases, with 18 bases separating them. The CDR3 contains 17 residues. Germline V gives CDR1 SGHRS, CDR2 YFSETQ.

A single count supports this clone. CDR3 loop: CASSRGGEKEQYF. For the CDR3, the DNA is TGTGCCAGCAGCCGGGGGGGAGAAAAAGAGCAGTACTTC. The rearrangement uses TRBV7-3 and TRBJ2-7; the match to TRBD2 covers 8 bases. The CDR3 runs 13 residues. The V gene end was trimmed by 5 bases and the J gene end by 7 bases; junction bases not matched to a gene: 7. Looked up from germline, CDR1 is SGHTA and CDR2 is FQGTGA.

The chain joins TRBV6-5 to TRBJ1-2; D gene ambiguous. V lost 3 bases to trimming and J lost 1 base, with 15 bases between them. Per germline, CDR1 MNHEY and CDR2 SVGAGI. There are 16 residues in the CDR3. The CDR3 DNA is TGTGCCAGCAGTTATCCCCGGGAGGGAGGTAACTATGGCTACACCTTC. Its translation is CASSYPREGGNYGYTF.

The V gene is TRBV30, the J gene TRBJ2-5, with 7 bases aligning to TRBD2. This CDR3 contains 12 residues. Trimming took 4 bases from V and 1 from J; bases not matched to a gene: 0. Germline values: CDR1 GTSNPN, CDR2 SVGIG (reference sequence). The CDR3 DNA follows: TGTGCCTGGACTAGCGGCCAAGAGACCCAGTACTTC. Its translation: CAWTSGQETQYF.

V usage is TRBV10-3 and J usage is TRBJ1-1; no reliable D call. CDR3 size: 15 residues. Germline values: CDR1 ENHRY, CDR2 SYGVKD. V was pared by 0 bases and J by 0 bases, with 8 bases between. This chain's CDR3 is CAISESNSMNTEAFF. The CDR3 coding sequence is TGTGCCATCAGTGAGTCGAACAGCATGAACACTGAAGCTTTCTTT.

V usage is TRBV9 and J usage is TRBJ2-1; 7 nucleotides match TRBD2. CDR1 is SGDLS and CDR2 is YYNGEE in the germline V gene. Germline trimming cut 3 bases from V and 0 bases from J; bases unmatched to any gene: 9. The CDR3 runs 17 residues. CDR3 nucleotides: TGTGCCAGCAGCGACCTACTAGCGTCGAGCTCCTACAATGAGCAGTTCTTC. This sequence encodes CASSDLLASSSYNEQFF.

The V and J genes are TRBV5-5 and TRBJ1-3; D call uncertain. Trimming cost V 1 base and J 3 bases, with 11 bases left between them. Looked up from germline, CDR1 is SGHKS and CDR2 is YYEKEE (reference sequence). This CDR3 has 15 amino acids. The CDR3, as DNA: TGTGCCAGCAGCTTGAGTAGCGTCCGTGGAAACACCATATATTTT. Its translation: CASSLSSVRGNTIYF.

The genes are TRBV3-1 (or the pseudogene TRBV3-2) and TRBJ1-2, with 9 bases lining up with TRBD1. The CDR3 is 18 residues long. Germline V gives CDR1 LGHDT, CDR2 YNNKEL (reference sequence). After removal of 0 bases from V and 0 bases from J, the junction contained 8 bases not matched to a gene. This CDR3 reads CASSQDWGQGTSNYGYTF. The CDR3 coding sequence is TGTGCCAGCAGCCAAGATTGGGGACAGGGCACCTCTAACTATGGCTACACCTTC.

This chain links TRBV5-5 with TRBJ2-7, with 7 bases lining up with TRBD1. The CDR3 length is 15 residues. Germline CDR1 reads SGHKS; CDR2 reads YYEKEE (reference sequence). After removal of 4 bases from V and 0 bases from J, the junction contained 7 bases not matched to a gene. The CDR3 loop reads CASSQDRVSSYEQYF. In DNA, the CDR3 is TGTGCCAGCAGCCAAGACAGGGTTAGCTCCTACGAGCAGTACTTC.

This rearrangement joins TRBV2 to TRBJ2-5; 9 bases map to TRBD2. This CDR3 is 18 amino acids long. The germline CDR1 and CDR2 sequences are SNHLY and FYNNEI. V dropped 4 bases and J dropped 4; count of bases not matched to a gene: 16. The CDR3 bases are TGTGCCAGCAGTGCGGGGTATTTGGCGGGAGGGCCGCGAGAGACCCAGTACTTC. It translates to CASSAGYLAGGPRETQYF.

The chain has TRBV7-2 and TRBJ1-2; TRBD1 matches at 12 bases. Per germline, CDR1 SGHTA and CDR2 FQGNSA. The length of the CDR3 is 15 residues. V shed 3 bases, J shed 5 bases, and the junction held 4 bases outside the gene matches. Here the CDR3 reads CASSFGTGGSYGYTF. The CDR3 coding sequence is TGTGCCAGCAGCTTCGGGACAGGGGGCTCGTATGGCTACACCTTC.

This chain connects TRBV4-1 to TRBJ2-6; possibly TRBD2 for D (7 bases). Germline CDR1 is MGHRA and CDR2 is YSYEKL. The CDR3 totals 16 residues. V was cut by 4 bases and J by 2 bases, with 12 bases left in between. The CDR3 coding sequence is TGCGCCAGCAGCCGGGGGGGCGTGGCTGGGGCCAACGTCCTGACTTTC. Amino acid sequence: CASSRGGVAGANVLTF.

This rearrangement joins TRBV9 to TRBJ1-2, with 7 bases aligning to TRBD1. CDR1 and CDR2 from the germline V gene are SGDLS and YYNGEE. The CDR3 is 14 residues long. The V segment lost 0 bases and the J segment 8 bases; nucleotides outside the gene matches: 7. For the CDR3, the DNA is TGTGCCAGCAGCGTAGAAGGGGGCCCTGGCGGCTACACCTTC. It is translated as CASSVEGGPGGYTF.

V usage is TRBV7-2 and J usage is TRBJ2-1; D gene ambiguous. The CDR3 sequence is 13 residues long. V lost 3 bases to trimming and J lost 9 bases, with 12 bases between them. Germline loops: CDR1 SGHTA, CDR2 FQGNSA. CDR3 DNA: TGTGCCAGCAGCTTCGGAGACGGCCTTGAGCAGTTCTTC. Translation gives CASSFGDGLEQFF.

The chain recombines TRBV11-2 with TRBJ1-6, with 8 positions matching TRBD1. Germline V lookup: CDR1 SGHAT, CDR2 FQNNGV. The V and J ends lost 0 bases and 7 bases, in that order; junction bases with no gene match: 2. The length of the CDR3 is 15 residues. The CDR3 loop is CASSLEGQENSPLHF. The CDR3 DNA sequence: TGTGCCAGCAGCTTAGAGGGACAGGAGAATTCACCCCTCCACTTT.

The V gene is TRBV28, the J gene TRBJ2-3, with TRBD2 matching over 10 bases. From germline, CDR1 is MDHEN and CDR2 SYDVKM. The CDR3 spans 16 residues. The junction had 8 bases not matched to a gene; V was cut back by 3 bases and J by 5 bases. The CDR3 protein is CASSLISGRAEDTQYF. The DNA for the CDR3 is TGTGCCAGCAGTTTGATAAGCGGGAGGGCCGAAGATACGCAGTATTTT. Supplemented by reference TRBV28 and TRBJ2-3, the full variable domain reads DVKVTQSSRYLVKRTGEKVFLECVQDMDHENMFWYRQDPGLGLRLIYFSYDVKMKEKGDIPEGYSVSREKKERFSLILESASTNQTSMYLCASSLISGRAEDTQYFGPGTRLTVL.

The genes are TRBV11-3 and TRBJ2-7, with D tentatively TRBD2 (6 bases). Germline CDR1 SGHNT, CDR2 YENEEA. Trimming removed 0 bases at V and 5 bases at J, with 11 bases between. The CDR3 spans 14 residues. Here the CDR3 DNA reads TGTGCCAGCAGCTTAGATGGGGGAGGCGACGAGCAGTACTTC. Encoded protein: CASSLDGGGDEQYF.

CDR3 nucleotides: TGTGCCAGTAATAAGGGGCAGGCTGGAAACACCATATATTTT. It translates to CASNKGQAGNTIYF. The chain recombines TRBV19 with TRBJ1-3; possible D gene TRBD1, 5 bases. V lost 7 bases and J lost 2, with 12 bases in between. CDR3 length: 14 residues. The germline CDR1 and CDR2 sequences are LNHDA and SQIVND (reference sequence).

The chain employs TRBV15 and TRBJ2-7; 8 bases line up with TRBD1. The CDR3 consists of 13 residues. The ends lost 5 bases at V and 5 bases at J; junction bases unmatched: 5. Germline V lookup: CDR1 LNHNV, CDR2 YYDKDF (reference sequence). The CDR3 DNA reads TGTGCCACCAGCGACTTGACAGGGGACGAGCAGTACTTC. Amino acid sequence: CATSDLTGDEQYF.

This clone came up once. This chain links TRBV7-9 with TRBJ2-3, with TRBD2 matching 14 bases. The CDR3 runs to 17 residues. Germline V gives CDR1 SEHNR, CDR2 FQNEAQ (reference sequence). After removal of 4 bases from V and 2 bases from J, the junction contained 5 bases not matched to a gene. The CDR3 DNA is TGTGCCAGCAGCTCCCGACTAGCGGGAGGGCCCACAGATACGCAGTATTTT. Protein: CASSSRLAGGPTDTQYF.

This chain uses TRBV24-1 with TRBJ2-3; TRBD2 matches 7 bases. CDR1 and CDR2 from the germline V gene are KGHDR and SFDVKD. The CDR3 consists of 17 residues. Trimming removed 2 bases from V and 1 base from J; junction bases left unmatched: 8. The CDR3 region is CATSDSGRQARTDTQYF. Written as DNA, the CDR3 is TGTGCCACCAGTGATTCCGGGAGGCAGGCCCGCACAGATACGCAGTATTTT.

This sequence joins TRBV15 and TRBJ2-1; 8 nucleotides agree with TRBD1. CDR1 is LNHNV and CDR2 is YYDKDF in the germline V gene (reference sequence). The CDR3 has 15 amino acids. Germline trimming cut 4 bases from V and 9 bases from J; bases unmatched to any gene: 11. CDR3 nucleotides: TGTGCCACCAGCACCCAACCCGGACAGGGAGGTGAGCAGTTCTTC. Amino acids: CATSTQPGQGGEQFF.

This clone was seen a single time. The CDR3, as DNA: TGCGCCAGCAGCCGGGACAGCTCCTACAATGAGCAGTTCTTC. Protein product: CASSRDSSYNEQFF. V gene TRBV5-1 combines with J gene TRBJ2-1; TRBD1 agrees at 7 bases. This CDR3 contains 14 residues. The V segment lost 4 bases and the J segment 0 bases; nucleotides outside the gene matches: 1. Germline lookup yields CDR1 SGHRS and CDR2 YFSETQ. Complete variable domain (other parts from reference TRBV5-1 and TRBJ2-1): KAGVTQTPRYLIKTRGQQVTLSCSPISGHRSVSWYQQTPGQGLQFLFEYFSETQRNKGNFPGRFSGRQFSNSRSEMNVSTLELGDSALYLCASSRDSSYNEQFFGPGTRLTVL.

The chain recombines TRBV7-9 with TRBJ1-4, with 7 bases aligning to TRBD1. The junction had 4 bases not matched to a gene; V was cut back by 6 bases and J by 3 bases. Looked up from germline, CDR1 is SEHNR and CDR2 is FQNEAQ (reference sequence). The CDR3 consists of 14 residues. The CDR3 nucleotides read TGTGCCAGCAGAAGGACAGGACCTAATGAAAAACTGTTTTTT. It encodes CASRRTGPNEKLFF.

This clone was observed once. V is TRBV12-3 or TRBV12-4 and J is TRBJ2-5, with D tentatively TRBD1 (5 bases). The tail of the sequence fits TRBJ2-7 better, so the J call may be wrong. This CDR3 region has 13 residues. DNA of the CDR3: TGTGCCAGCAGTTTCAGGGCCGAATACGAGCAGTACTTC. Residues: CASSFRAEYEQYF.

The chain uses TRBV2 and TRBJ1-1; 8 positions match TRBD1. This CDR3 contains 15 residues. The V segment lost 6 bases and the J segment 0 bases; nucleotides outside the gene matches: 6. Germline V lookup: CDR1 SNHLY, CDR2 FYNNEI. For the CDR3, the DNA is TGTGCCAGCAGCGATAGGACAGGGATGAACACTGAAGCTTTCTTT. It codes for CASSDRTGMNTEAFF.

The chain links TRBV28 to TRBJ1-2; no clear D gene. The CDR3 length is 12 residues. V dropped 4 bases and J dropped 4 bases, with 7 bases sitting between them. Germline V gene sequence: CDR1 MDHEN, CDR2 SYDVKM. The CDR3 sequence: CASSSRGYGYTF. In nucleotides, the CDR3 is TGTGCCAGCAGTTCCCGGGGCTATGGCTACACCTTC.

CDR3 loop: CASSRGANEQFF. The CDR3 DNA reads TGTGCCAGCAGCCGGGGGGCGAATGAGCAGTTCTTC. This chain joins TRBV6-5 and TRBJ2-1, with a tentative D call TRBD2 (7 bases). Germline values: CDR1 MNHEY, CDR2 SVGAGI. The CDR3 sequence is 12 residues long. Trimming removed 6 bases from V and 7 bases from J, with 10 bases in between.